One and the same sample provided the 5 T cell receptor beta chains below, sequenced in a study of blood T cell repertoires in COVID-19. The method was immunoSEQ multiplex PCR; TCRdb's version includes in-frame clones alone and lacks a portion of them. The profile shows roughly 150,000 clones, approximately 82% of them singletons. Material: peripheral blood. All receptors come from an older man who had recovered from COVID-19.

This chain uses TRBV6-5 with TRBJ2-5; 7 nucleotides agree with TRBD1. The CDR3 length is 13 residues. Germline values: CDR1 MNHEY, CDR2 SVGAGI. V was clipped by 4 bases and J by 3 bases; unmatched bases: 2. The CDR3 DNA reads TGTGCCAGCAGTTTTACAGGGGAAGAGACCCAGTACTTC. Amino acids: CASSFTGEETQYF.

The rearrangement uses TRBV10-1 and TRBJ2-1; 12 positions agree with TRBD1. In germline, CDR1 is WNHNN, CDR2 SYGVQD (reference sequence). This CDR3 comprises 17 residues. The V segment lost 3 bases and the J segment 7 bases; nucleotides outside the gene matches: 10. The DNA of the CDR3 is TGCGCCAGCAGTGACCGGGACAGGGGGCTAGCTGGAAATGAGCAGTTCTTC. Amino acid sequence: CASSDRDRGLAGNEQFF.

About this clone itself: Other DNA sequences in this sample translate to the same CDR3. The V call is TRBV12-3 or TRBV12-4, the J call TRBJ1-5, with unresolved D. This CDR3 is built from 13 residues. Between the trimmed V and J ends, which lost 5 bases and 0 bases, there was a span of 5 bases. The CDR3 DNA follows: TGTGCCAGCAGTCGGGATAGCAATCAGCCCCAGCATTTT. Translation: CASSRDSNQPQHF.

The chain couples TRBV11-2 to TRBJ1-6, with TRBD1 identical over 11 bases. The germline CDR1 and CDR2 sequences are SGHAT and FQNNGV. With V trimmed by 4 bases and J by 7 bases, 12 bases remained unmatched. There are 18 residues in the CDR3. DNA of the CDR3: TGTGCCAGCAGCTCCCGCTGGGGACAGGGGGTTGTGAATTCACCCCTCCACTTT. Translating gives CASSSRWGQGVVNSPLHF.

This clone was counted a few times. The chain recombines TRBV28 with TRBJ2-7, with 8 bases aligning to TRBD1. Germline values: CDR1 MDHEN, CDR2 SYDVKM. V dropped 5 bases and J dropped 2; count of bases not matched to a gene: 11. This CDR3 spans 16 amino acids. The CDR3: CASSTSDRDNTYEQYF. As DNA, the CDR3 is TGTGCCAGCAGTACCTCGGACAGGGACAATACCTACGAGCAGTACTTC.